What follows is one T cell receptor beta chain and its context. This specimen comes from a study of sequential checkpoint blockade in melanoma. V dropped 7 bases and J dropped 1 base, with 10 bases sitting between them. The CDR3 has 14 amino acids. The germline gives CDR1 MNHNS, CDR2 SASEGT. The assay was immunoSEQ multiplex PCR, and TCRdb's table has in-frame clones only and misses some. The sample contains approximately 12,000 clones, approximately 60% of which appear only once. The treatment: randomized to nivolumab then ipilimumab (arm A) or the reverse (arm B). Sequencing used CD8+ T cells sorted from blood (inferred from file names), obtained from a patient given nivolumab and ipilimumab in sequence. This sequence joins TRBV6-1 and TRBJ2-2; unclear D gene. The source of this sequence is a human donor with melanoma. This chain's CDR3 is CASTYNRNTGELFF. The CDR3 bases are TGTGCCAGCACATATAACAGGAACACCGGGGAGCTGTTTTTT.